A single sample gave rise to the 17 T cell receptor beta chains below, sequenced in a study of cytomegalovirus exposure and HLA in healthy donors. Researchers ran the PCR with 60 Vbeta and 13 Jbeta primers. Profiling relied on immunoSEQ multiplex PCR, and the TCRdb table lists in-frame clones only, not all of them. The sample is made up of 100,000 to 150,000 clones, and the top ten hold approximately 0.93% of it. Material for sequencing was PBMCs. The receptors were gathered from a man between 18 and 29 years old in good health and CMV-seronegative.

The chain couples TRBV19 to TRBJ2-5; tentatively, D is TRBD2 (7 bases). The CDR3 has 14 residues. Trimming took off 3 bases at V and 5 bases at J, with 13 bases between the two ends. CDR1 is LNHDA, CDR2 SQIVND, per germline (reference sequence). CDR3 coding DNA: TGTGCCAGTAGTATTGGGGGGGGCACCGAGACCCAGTACTTC. It is translated as CASSIGGGTETQYF.

The V call is TRBV21-1, the J call TRBJ1-5. TRBV21-1 counts as a pseudogene. The CDR3 consists of 17 residues. The CDR3 bases are TGTGCCAGCAGCAAATGGCTTCTGGCGGCCCAAAATCAGCCCCAGCATTTT. Amino acid sequence: CASSKWLLAAQNQPQHF.

This chain joins TRBV5-1 and TRBJ2-7, with TRBD2 matching over 8 bases. The CDR3 totals 15 residues. V was clipped by 0 bases and J by 3 bases; unmatched bases: 5. The germline gives CDR1 SGHRS, CDR2 YFSETQ. The CDR3 DNA sequence: TGCGCCAGCAGCTTGGGCGGACTAGCCCTCTACGAGCAGTACTTC. Its protein is CASSLGGLALYEQYF.

This chain connects TRBV7-8 to TRBJ1-3, with D perhaps matching TRBD1 (6 bases). Germline CDR1 SGHVS, CDR2 FQNEAQ. V was shortened by 3 bases and J by 0 bases, with 15 bases between the two germline ends. This CDR3 is 17 amino acids long. The CDR3 protein is CASSFWAGADSGNTIYF. The CDR3 DNA is TGTGCCAGCAGCTTTTGGGCAGGGGCCGACTCTGGAAACACCATATATTTT. Full variable domain (missing parts from reference TRBV7-8 and TRBJ1-3): GAGVSQSPRYKVAKRGQDVALRCDPISGHVSLFWYQQALGQGPEFLTYFQNEAQLDKSGLPSDRFFAERPEGSVSTLKIQRTQQEDSAVYLCASSFWAGADSGNTIYFGEGSWLTVV.

The chain uses TRBV29-1 and TRBJ1-1, with D unclear. CDR1 is SQVTM, CDR2 ANQGSEA, per germline. The CDR3 spans 14 residues. Trimming took 4 bases from V and 1 from J, leaving 13 bases between them. CDR3 residues: CSVVPWQENTEAFF. The CDR3 DNA sequence: TGCAGCGTTGTCCCGTGGCAGGAGAACACTGAAGCTTTCTTT.

The CDR3 nucleotides read TGTGCCAGCGGGACAGGGGATTACAATGAGCAGTTCTTC. The encoded protein is CASGTGDYNEQFF. The genes are TRBV6-5 and TRBJ2-1, with 10 bases aligning to TRBD1. The germline V gene has CDR1 MNHEY and CDR2 SVGAGI. With 8 bases clipped from V and 4 bases from J, the junction kept 2 bases outside the gene matches. The CDR3 is 13 amino acids.

The chain uses TRBV29-1 and TRBJ2-1, with TRBD2 as a possible D gene (6 bases). The V end lost 8 bases, the J end lost 6 bases, and 23 bases lay between the germline ends. The CDR3 contains 15 residues. Per germline, CDR1 SQVTM and CDR2 ANQGSEA. CDR3 nucleotides: TGCAGCTCCTTAAGGCGGGGAGGTGGTTCCAATGAGCAGTTCTTC. Its protein product is CSSLRRGGGSNEQFF.

The chain couples TRBV4-2 to TRBJ2-7, with D unclear. Trimming removed 0 bases at V and 5 bases at J, with 11 bases between. The germline gives CDR1 LGHNA, CDR2 YNFKEQ. The length of the CDR3 is 14 residues. The CDR3 DNA is TGTGCCAGCAGCCAAGATCGAGAGAGTAACGAGCAGTACTTC. Protein sequence: CASSQDRESNEQYF.

This chain links TRBV6-1 with TRBJ2-5, with D perhaps matching TRBD1 (5 bases). V lost 2 bases to trimming and J lost 0 bases, with 13 bases between them. The CDR3 runs to 16 residues. Germline CDR1 and CDR2: MNHNS and SASEGT. The CDR3 DNA is TGTGCCAGCAGTGAATGGGGCGGATGGAACCAAGAGACCCAGTACTTC. Amino acids: CASSEWGGWNQETQYF.

The rearrangement joins TRBV6-4 to TRBJ1-1; TRBD1 might be the D (5 bases). The CDR3 contains 15 residues. V was clipped by 3 bases and J by 4 bases, with 15 bases between them. The germline V gene encodes CDR1 MRHNA and CDR2 SNTAGT. The CDR3 sequence: CASSEGHLGGTEAFF. The CDR3 DNA reads as TGTGCCAGCAGTGAAGGACATCTTGGCGGCACTGAAGCTTTCTTT.

The V gene is TRBV5-5, the J gene TRBJ1-6; the D gene is possibly TRBD1 (6 bases). Deletions cut 3 bases from V and 9 bases from J, with 22 bases between. Germline CDR1 and CDR2: SGHKS and YYEKEE (reference sequence). The CDR3 has 17 residues. The CDR3 protein is CASSSRANRDSSSPLHF. The CDR3 DNA sequence: TGTGCCAGCAGCTCGAGAGCGAACAGGGATTCTAGTTCACCCCTCCACTTT.

The chain joins TRBV6-5 to TRBJ2-3; D remains ambiguous. V dropped 0 bases and J dropped 2 bases, with 9 bases sitting between them. There are 15 residues in the CDR3. Germline assignment: CDR1 MNHEY and CDR2 SVGAGI. CDR3 bases: TGTGCCAGCAGTTACTCAGTACTGCCCACAGATACGCAGTATTTT. It encodes CASSYSVLPTDTQYF.

J is TRBJ1-1 and V is TRBV11-3; D uncertain. The V end was cut by 3 bases, the J end by 4 bases, with 9 bases between. This CDR3 region has 13 residues. Germline-derived CDR1 and CDR2 are SGHNT and YENEEA. The DNA for the CDR3 is TGTGCCAGCAGCTTTAACGAGTTCACTGAAGCTTTCTTT. This sequence encodes CASSFNEFTEAFF. Full variable domain (remainder filled in from reference TRBV11-3 and TRBJ1-1): EAGVVQSPRYKIIEKKQPVAFWCNPISGHNTLYWYLQNLGQGPELLIRYENEEAVDDSQLPKDRFSAERLKGVDSTLKIQPAELGDSAVYLCASSFNEFTEAFFGQGTRLTVV.

The chain links TRBV15 to TRBJ1-1; no clear D. The CDR3 extends over 15 amino acids. Looked up from germline, CDR1 is LNHNV and CDR2 is YYDKDF (reference sequence). The germline V and J ends were trimmed by 5 bases and 1 base, with 14 bases remaining between them. The CDR3 reads CATSFGVGGNTEAFF. The CDR3 DNA sequence: TGTGCCACCAGCTTCGGCGTGGGAGGGAACACTGAAGCTTTCTTT.

V and J are TRBV7-6 and TRBJ2-7; D remains unclear. The CDR3 has 12 residues. The germline V gene encodes CDR1 SGHVS and CDR2 FNYEAQ. V dropped 5 bases and J dropped 6 bases, with 11 bases sitting between them. CDR3 in DNA: TGTGCCAGCAGCGAGGATAGTATCGAGCAGTACTTC. As protein: CASSEDSIEQYF.

V gene TRBV4-1 combines with J gene TRBJ2-2; 12 bases map to TRBD2. The V gene's germline CDR1 is MGHRA and CDR2 YSYEKL. With V trimmed by 2 bases and J by 5 bases, 6 bases remained unmatched. CDR3 length: 17 amino acids. DNA for the CDR3: TGCGCCAGCAGCCAACCTCCCGGGACTAGCGGGACCGGGGAGCTGTTTTTT. It encodes CASSQPPGTSGTGELFF.

V is TRBV9 and J is TRBJ2-1; 8 bases are shared with TRBD2. The CDR3 sequence is 15 residues long. Trimming removed 3 bases from V and 1 base from J; junction bases left unmatched: 3. Germline CDR1 and CDR2: SGDLS and YYNGEE. This chain's CDR3 is CASSGTSGSYNEQFF. In nucleotides, the CDR3 is TGTGCCAGCAGCGGTACTAGCGGTTCCTACAATGAGCAGTTCTTC. Combining the CDR3 with reference TRBV9 and TRBJ2-1 gives the whole variable domain DSGVTQTPKHLITATGQRVTLRCSPRSGDLSVYWYQQSLDQGLQFLIQYYNGEERAKGNILERFSAQQFPDLHSELNLSSLELGDSALYFCASSGTSGSYNEQFFGPGTRLTVL.